One and the same sample provided the 32 T cell receptor beta chains below, sequenced in a study of cytomegalovirus exposure and HLA in healthy donors. PCR employed 60 Vbeta and 13 Jbeta primers. The repertoire was sequenced with immunoSEQ multiplex PCR; TCRdb's copy has only in-frame clones and lacks some. The table shows around 190,000 clones, with around three quarters occurring only once. The specimen was PBMCs. The receptors derive from a man between 25 and 39 years old in good health and CMV-seronegative.

The V call is TRBV5-1, the J call TRBJ2-3, with TRBD2 matching over 14 bases. The CDR3 is 16 amino acids. Trimming took 4 bases from V and 4 from J; bases not matched to a gene: 5. The germline V gene has CDR1 SGHRS and CDR2 YFSETQ. The chain's CDR3 is CASSQGTSGRSDTQYF. CDR3 sequence (DNA): TGCGCCAGCAGCCAAGGGACTAGCGGGAGATCAGATACGCAGTATTTT.

This chain connects TRBV2 to TRBJ1-5; no clear D gene. Germline lookup yields CDR1 SNHLY and CDR2 FYNNEI. The germline V and J ends were trimmed by 6 bases and 0 bases, with 12 bases remaining between them. This CDR3 comprises 15 residues. The CDR3 region is CASRLQPYSNQPQHF. DNA for the CDR3: TGTGCCAGCAGGTTACAGCCTTATAGCAATCAGCCCCAGCATTTT.

In DNA form, the CDR3 reads TGTGCCAGCAGCGCATATAGCGGGACGTACCAAGAGACCCAGTACTTC. Amino acids: CASSAYSGTYQETQYF. This chain joins TRBV9 and TRBJ2-5; 8 bases align to TRBD2. The V segment lost 3 bases and the J segment 0 bases; nucleotides outside the gene matches: 7. CDR3 length: 16 amino acids. Germline V gives CDR1 SGDLS, CDR2 YYNGEE.

The rearrangement uses TRBV28 and TRBJ2-7, with D perhaps TRBD2 (5 bases). In germline, CDR1 is MDHEN, CDR2 SYDVKM. This CDR3 comprises 12 residues. Trimming cost V 7 bases and J 5 bases, with 12 bases left between them. The CDR3, as DNA: TGTGCCAGCACACGGGGTATCGACGAGCAGTACTTC. Translated: CASTRGIDEQYF. Complete variable domain (other parts from reference TRBV28 and TRBJ2-7): DVKVTQSSRYLVKRTGEKVFLECVQDMDHENMFWYRQDPGLGLRLIYFSYDVKMKEKGDIPEGYSVSREKKERFSLILESASTNQTSMYLCASTRGIDEQYFGPGTRLTVT.

This clone occurred a few times. One end of the junction fails to match germline, which may point to a read error. This chain connects TRBV7-7 to TRBJ2-2; D may be TRBD2 (5 bases). CDR1 and CDR2 from the germline V gene are SSHAT and FNYEAQ (reference sequence). CDR3 size: 16 residues. As DNA, the CDR3 is TGTGCTAGCAGCTTACGAGGGCAGGATCGCACCGGGGAGCTGTTTTTT. It specifies CASSLRGQDRTGELFF.

The V and J genes are TRBV2 and TRBJ2-5; 11 nucleotides match TRBD2. CDR3 length equals 15 residues. V trimming: 6 bases; J trimming: 1 base; junction bases outside the gene matches: 4. From germline, CDR1 is SNHLY and CDR2 FYNNEI. The CDR3 loop is CASRAGTSGQETQYF. The CDR3 region has the DNA TGTGCCAGCAGAGCTGGGACTAGCGGCCAAGAGACCCAGTACTTC.

The chain combines TRBV7-9 with TRBJ2-7, with 7 bases matching TRBD2. CDR3 length: 15 residues. Per germline, CDR1 SEHNR and CDR2 FQNEAQ (reference sequence). V trimming: 4 bases; J trimming: 3 bases; junction bases outside the gene matches: 9. CDR3: CASSSWTRGGYEQYF. CDR3 sequence (DNA): TGTGCCAGCAGCTCCTGGACCCGCGGGGGCTACGAGCAGTACTTC.

This clone was seen once. The chain carries TRBV25-1 and TRBJ2-7; 8 bases align to TRBD2. The CDR3 has 15 residues. Germline lookup yields CDR1 MGHDK and CDR2 SYGVNS. The V segment lost 2 bases and the J segment 0 bases; nucleotides outside the gene matches: 3. The CDR3 coding sequence is TGTGCCAGCAGTGAACGCGGGACTAGCTCCTACGAGCAGTACTTC. Its protein product is CASSERGTSSYEQYF.

The chain combines TRBV7-9 with TRBJ2-3; tentatively, D is TRBD2 (6 bases). The germline V and J ends were trimmed by 1 base and 5 bases, with 13 bases remaining between them. Germline values: CDR1 SEHNR, CDR2 FQNEAQ (reference sequence). The CDR3 is made up of 15 amino acids. The CDR3 DNA follows: TGTGCCAGCAGCTTAGGGATTAGCGGAAGAGATACGCAGTATTTT. Translated, it gives CASSLGISGRDTQYF.

This clone was detected only a few times. V and J are TRBV10-1 and TRBJ2-5, with D hard to call. V was cut by 3 bases and J by 3 bases, with 8 bases left in between. The CDR3 spans 13 residues. CDR1 and CDR2 (germline): WNHNN, SYGVQD (reference sequence). The CDR3 DNA sequence: TGCGCCAGCAGTGATGGCTTCAAAGAGACCCAGTACTTC. It specifies CASSDGFKETQYF.

CDR3 loop: CASKTGGNTGELFF. The CDR3 DNA follows: TGTGCCAGCAAAACAGGGGGCAACACCGGGGAGCTGTTTTTT. The rearrangement joins TRBV28 to TRBJ2-2; 9 bases match TRBD1. Germline assignment: CDR1 MDHEN and CDR2 SYDVKM. The CDR3 runs to 14 residues. V was clipped by 7 bases and J by 2 bases; unmatched bases: 2.

This chain joins TRBV5-1 and TRBJ2-5; the D gene is possibly TRBD2 (7 bases). Trimming took off 5 bases at V and 4 bases at J, with 15 bases between the two ends. Germline V gives CDR1 SGHRS, CDR2 YFSETQ. The CDR3 covers 14 residues. CDR3 amino acids: CASRTLGGAETQYF. Written as DNA, the CDR3 is TGCGCCAGCAGAACGCTGGGGGGGGCAGAGACCCAGTACTTC.

The chain is built from TRBV28 and TRBJ1-5, with unresolved D. V was cut by 7 bases and J by 3 bases, with 16 bases left in between. Looked up from germline, CDR1 is MDHEN and CDR2 is SYDVKM. This CDR3 spans 15 amino acids. CDR3 protein: CASITTRSFNQPQHF. The CDR3 DNA follows: TGTGCCAGCATCACCACGCGGAGCTTCAATCAGCCCCAGCATTTT.

The V call is TRBV10-2, the J call TRBJ2-2, with D tentatively TRBD1 (6 bases). Germline-derived CDR1 and CDR2 are WSHSY and SAAADI. The CDR3 has 13 amino acids. The V end lost 8 bases, the J end lost 0 bases, and 7 bases lay between the germline ends. The CDR3 nucleotides read TGCGCCAGCGGACAGACGAACACCGGGGAGCTGTTTTTT. Amino acid sequence: CASGQTNTGELFF.

This clone was recorded only once. The rearrangement joins TRBV18 to TRBJ1-1; unclear D gene. The CDR3 runs 12 residues. Trimming stripped 2 bases from V and 13 bases from J, with 14 bases between. Germline V CDR1 and CDR2: KGHSH, LQKENI. The CDR3 sequence is CASSPERAVVFF. The CDR3, as DNA: TGTGCCAGCTCACCAGAGAGGGCGGTCGTTTTCTTT.

This clone came up a few times. The rearrangement uses TRBV27 and TRBJ1-4; 7 nucleotides align to TRBD1. The CDR3 is made up of 14 amino acids. V was pared by 4 bases and J by 5 bases, with 4 bases of the junction left unmatched. Germline CDR1 and CDR2: MNHEY and SMNVEV (reference sequence). CDR3 sequence reads: CASSSQGGNEKLFF. CDR3 DNA: TGTGCCAGCAGTTCTCAGGGGGGAAATGAAAAACTGTTTTTT.

This clone was picked up a small number of times. CDR3 protein: CASNTGTTPFLAGGYTF. In nucleotides, the CDR3 is TGTGCCAGCAATACCGGGACAACGCCTTTTTTGGCAGGAGGCTACACCTTC. The chain joins TRBV10-3 to TRBJ1-2, with D perhaps TRBD1 (6 bases). V lost 10 bases and J lost 8, with 32 bases in between. Germline loops: CDR1 ENHRY, CDR2 SYGVKD. The CDR3 length is 17 residues.

The chain recombines TRBV5-4 with TRBJ2-1, with D perhaps TRBD2 (5 bases). Germline CDR1 SGHNT, CDR2 YYREEE (reference sequence). Between the trimmed V and J ends, which lost 0 bases and 1 base, there was a span of 8 bases. CDR3 length equals 15 residues. The CDR3 region is CASSLASGSYNEQFF. The CDR3 bases are TGTGCCAGCAGCTTGGCGTCGGGATCCTACAATGAGCAGTTCTTC.

The gene calls are TRBV18 and TRBJ1-1; 7 bases match TRBD1. Trimming took 5 bases from V and 3 from J; bases not matched to a gene: 12. The CDR3 is 16 residues long. The V gene's germline CDR1 is KGHSH and CDR2 LQKENI. This CDR3 is CASSSKTGFGYTEAFF. In nucleotides, the CDR3 is TGTGCCAGCTCATCAAAGACAGGGTTCGGGTACACTGAAGCTTTCTTT.

The rearrangement links TRBV4-1 to TRBJ2-7; D might be TRBD2 (5 bases). The CDR3 has 16 amino acids. V was clipped by 0 bases and J by 3 bases, with 15 bases between them. Germline CDR1 reads MGHRA; CDR2 reads YSYEKL. CDR3 residues: CASSQDRGVKGYEQYF. The CDR3 region has the DNA TGCGCCAGCAGCCAAGATCGGGGTGTAAAGGGCTACGAGCAGTACTTC.

This chain uses TRBV6-1 with TRBJ2-2, with 9 positions matching TRBD1. The CDR3 is 15 amino acids. J gave up 6 bases and V 7 bases, and 9 bases lay outside the gene matches. Germline V lookup: CDR1 MNHNS, CDR2 SASEGT. CDR3 DNA sequence: TGTGCCAGCATTCTCCGGGACAGGGTGGCCGGGGAGCTGTTTTTT. Translated, it gives CASILRDRVAGELFF.

The chain combines TRBV25-1 with TRBJ2-7; possibly TRBD1 for D (6 bases). V was shortened by 4 bases and J by 5 bases, with 15 bases between the two germline ends. Germline loops: CDR1 MGHDK, CDR2 SYGVNS. The CDR3 length is 14 residues. The CDR3: CASSAAGVSHEQYF. The CDR3 DNA follows: TGTGCCAGCAGTGCGGCAGGGGTTTCCCACGAGCAGTACTTC.

V is TRBV9 and J is TRBJ2-5; the match to TRBD1 covers 10 bases. V was pared by 0 bases and J by 2 bases, with 4 bases of the junction left unmatched. The germline gives CDR1 SGDLS, CDR2 YYNGEE. The CDR3 has 16 amino acids. The CDR3 bases are TGTGCCAGCAGCGTAGCTCGGACAGGGGGGCAAGAGACCCAGTACTTC. It specifies CASSVARTGGQETQYF.

This clone occurred a few times. The rearrangement links TRBV7-9 to TRBJ2-7; 7 bases align to TRBD1. Germline-derived CDR1 and CDR2 are SEHNR and FQNEAQ (reference sequence). The ends lost 1 base at V and 3 bases at J; junction bases unmatched: 6. The CDR3 runs to 15 residues. CDR3 DNA sequence: TGTGCCAGCAGCTTAGGGGACAGAGGAGGCTACGAGCAGTACTTC. Its translation is CASSLGDRGGYEQYF.

The rearrangement links TRBV5-4 to TRBJ2-3; 8 bases line up with TRBD2. This CDR3 region has 16 residues. V trimming: 0 bases; J trimming: 3 bases; junction bases outside the gene matches: 6. Germline V gives CDR1 SGHNT, CDR2 YYREEE (reference sequence). The CDR3 sequence is CASSLVAGGGTDTQYF. The CDR3 DNA reads TGTGCCAGCAGCTTGGTTGCGGGAGGTGGTACAGATACGCAGTATTTT.

V gene TRBV28 combines with J gene TRBJ1-3; unclear D gene. The CDR3 totals 15 residues. Germline lookup yields CDR1 MDHEN and CDR2 SYDVKM. Trimming removed 1 base at V and 1 base at J, with 8 bases between. The CDR3 reads CASSLSLRSGNTIYF. The CDR3 coding sequence is TGTGCCAGCAGTTTATCTCTCCGTTCTGGAAACACCATATATTTT.

The table lists this clone with a few counts. The chain employs TRBV27 and TRBJ2-3; 9 bases match TRBD1. Trimming at V came to 3 bases and at J to 4 bases, leaving 11 bases not matched to a gene. CDR1 is MNHEY, CDR2 SMNVEV, per germline (reference sequence). The CDR3 spans 17 residues. CDR3 residues: CASSLFERTGVPDTQYF. The CDR3 coding sequence is TGTGCCAGCAGTTTGTTCGAAAGGACAGGGGTCCCAGATACGCAGTATTTT.

The V call is TRBV28, the J call TRBJ2-5; no clear D. V was shortened by 3 bases and J by 2 bases, with 7 bases between the two germline ends. Germline lookup yields CDR1 MDHEN and CDR2 SYDVKM. This CDR3 spans 13 amino acids. In DNA form, the CDR3 reads TGTGCCAGCAGTTTCGAGGAGCAAGAGACCCAGTACTTC. Translation: CASSFEEQETQYF.

This clone was observed a handful of times. CDR3 coding DNA: TGTGCCAGCAGCGTACGCACGGGACTAGCGGGAGGTAATGAGCAGTTCTTC. Protein product: CASSVRTGLAGGNEQFF. This chain links TRBV9 with TRBJ2-1; 15 positions agree with TRBD2. CDR3 length: 17 amino acids. The trim removed 1 base at V and 7 bases at J, leaving 6 bases unmatched. In germline, CDR1 is SGDLS, CDR2 YYNGEE.

V and J are TRBV27 and TRBJ2-5; 12 nucleotides align to TRBD2. CDR3 size: 19 residues. After removal of 5 bases from V and 0 bases from J, the junction contained 13 bases not matched to a gene. CDR1 is MNHEY, CDR2 SMNVEV, per germline (reference sequence). The chain's CDR3 is CASSSTSGRTSRYQETQYF. The CDR3 DNA follows: TGTGCCAGCAGTAGTACTAGCGGGAGGACCTCACGGTACCAAGAGACCCAGTACTTC.

Details on this clone: The junction does not match germline at one end; this may be a read error. The chain has TRBV4-2 and TRBJ2-7; perhaps TRBD1 as D (5 bases). The CDR3 loop spans 16 amino acids. Germline CDR1 is LGHNA and CDR2 is YNFKEQ. CDR3 region: CASSQEFSGHSSEQYF. The CDR3 DNA reads TGTGCCAGCAGCCAAGAATTCTCCGGACACTCCTCCGAGCAGTACTTC.

The chain employs TRBV25-1 and TRBJ2-7; D might be TRBD2 (5 bases). This CDR3 spans 16 amino acids. Trimming removed 4 bases at V and 0 bases at J, with 16 bases between. Looked up from germline, CDR1 is MGHDK and CDR2 is SYGVNS. The CDR3 DNA reads TGTGCCAGCAGTGCTAGCACCGGGTCTTTCTCCTACGAGCAGTACTTC. Translation: CASSASTGSFSYEQYF.